Below, 25 T cell receptor beta chains from the same sample are listed, as sequenced in a study of T cell clones after liver transplantation. The method was immunoSEQ multiplex PCR; TCRdb's version includes in-frame clones alone and lacks a portion of them. The data show 50,000 to 55,000 clones, over 65% seen once. Sample: CD4+ T cells from blood, taken 52 to 60 months after liver transplant. These receptors came from a human patient who received a liver transplant. The graft donor may have contributed some T cells.

This clone was detected only once. The chain links TRBV19 to TRBJ1-1; TRBD1 is a possible D gene (6 bases). CDR1 is LNHDA and CDR2 is SQIVND in the germline V gene (reference sequence). V lost 3 bases and J 0 bases, leaving 20 bases between the germline ends. CDR3 length: 18 residues. DNA of the CDR3: TGTGCCAGTAGTATTCGGAGGGGCCAGGGGTTAGTGAACACTGAAGCTTTCTTT. Amino acids: CASSIRRGQGLVNTEAFF.

The chain carries TRBV27 and TRBJ2-2, with unresolved D. The CDR3 contains 14 residues. Trimming removed 1 base from V and 4 bases from J, with 7 bases in between. Germline V CDR1 and CDR2: MNHEY, SMNVEV (reference sequence). This chain's CDR3 is CASSLFLSTGELFF. CDR3 DNA sequence: TGTGCCAGCAGTTTATTCCTCAGCACCGGGGAGCTGTTTTTT.

V is TRBV11-2 and J is TRBJ1-6; D is ambiguous. Germline V gene sequence: CDR1 SGHAT, CDR2 FQNNGV. CDR3 length: 12 amino acids. V was pared by 2 bases and J by 7 bases, with 3 bases between. CDR3 sequence (DNA): TGTGCCAGCAGCTTAAGGAATTCACCCCTCCACTTT. Residues: CASSLRNSPLHF.

The V and J genes are TRBV5-6 and TRBJ1-5; D not resolved. This CDR3 is 19 amino acids long. Germline V gene data show CDR1 as SGHDT and CDR2 as YYEEEE. Trimming took off 0 bases at V and 0 bases at J, with 19 bases between the two ends. Here the CDR3 DNA reads TGTGCCAGCAGCTTGGCCGACCCCCTACGGCGGTATAGCAATCAGCCCCAGCATTTT. Encoded protein: CASSLADPLRRYSNQPQHF.

CDR3 residues: CASRATGAWGYTF. DNA of the CDR3: TGTGCCAGCAGGGCGACAGGGGCGTGGGGCTACACCTTC. J is TRBJ1-2 and V is TRBV28, with 8 bases lining up with TRBD1. The trim removed 6 bases at V and 8 bases at J, leaving 8 bases unmatched. Germline V gene data show CDR1 as MDHEN and CDR2 as SYDVKM. The CDR3 is 13 amino acids.

The chain carries TRBV5-4 and TRBJ1-2, with a tentative D call TRBD1 (6 bases). This CDR3 region has 15 residues. V was pared by 1 base and J by 8 bases, with 18 bases between. Germline CDR1 SGHNT, CDR2 YYREEE (reference sequence). The CDR3: CASSLLHTLRGGYTF. The CDR3 nucleotides are TGTGCCAGCAGCTTGTTACATACTCTTAGGGGGGGCTACACCTTC. Looking up the rest from reference TRBV5-4 and TRBJ1-2 gives the full variable domain: ETGVTQSPTHLIKTRGQQVTLRCSSQSGHNTVSWYQQALGQGPQFIFQYYREEENGRGNFPPRFSGLQFPNYSSELNVNALELDDSALYLCASSLLHTLRGGYTFGSGTRLTVV.

This clone was found a few times. The chain is built from TRBV15 and TRBJ1-3; D gene ambiguous. Trimming removed 0 bases from V and 4 bases from J, with 4 bases in between. CDR3 length: 13 amino acids. Germline CDR1 is LNHNV and CDR2 is YYDKDF (reference sequence). This chain's CDR3 is CATSRDKGNTIYF. The CDR3 region has the DNA TGTGCCACCAGCAGAGACAAGGGAAACACCATATATTTT.

The chain has TRBV9 and TRBJ1-3; D might be TRBD1 (6 bases). Trimming left V 0 bases short and J 2 bases short, with 9 bases between. Germline V gene data show CDR1 as SGDLS and CDR2 as YYNGEE. CDR3 length equals 15 residues. CDR3 residues: CASSVGGAAGNTIYF. As DNA, the CDR3 is TGTGCCAGCAGCGTAGGGGGGGCGGCTGGAAACACCATATATTTT.

The chain couples TRBV19 to TRBJ1-1; perhaps TRBD1 as D (5 bases). The germline gives CDR1 LNHDA, CDR2 SQIVND (reference sequence). CDR3 length equals 16 residues. Trimming removed 3 bases at V and 5 bases at J, with 19 bases between. DNA of the CDR3: TGTGCCAGTAGTATCAGGGCAGTTCGGATGGATACTGAAGCTTTCTTT. Encoded protein: CASSIRAVRMDTEAFF.

This chain links TRBV6-4 with TRBJ1-5; 7 bases fit TRBD1. The V and J ends lost 5 bases and 4 bases, in that order; junction bases with no gene match: 2. This CDR3 has 13 residues. CDR1 MRHNA and CDR2 SNTAGT come from the germline V gene. The CDR3 protein is CASSRDRNQPQHF. The CDR3 DNA reads as TGTGCCAGCAGTCGGGACAGAAATCAGCCCCAGCATTTT.

The table lists this clone with many counts. The chain has TRBV4-1 and TRBJ1-2; tentative D call: TRBD1 (6 bases). The germline CDR1 and CDR2 sequences are MGHRA and YSYEKL. The CDR3 loop spans 14 amino acids. V lost 1 base, J lost 8 bases, and 14 bases lay in between. The CDR3 DNA reads TGCGCCAGCAGCCAAGCCGGGCAGGGGATCGGCTACACCTTC. It encodes CASSQAGQGIGYTF.

The CDR3 region has the DNA TGTGCCAGCAGTGAAGGTCGAGCGGCCTACGAGCAGTACTTC. Translated, it gives CASSEGRAAYEQYF. This chain joins TRBV2 and TRBJ2-7; D is perhaps TRBD2 (5 bases). Germline V CDR1 and CDR2: SNHLY, FYNNEI. The CDR3 contains 14 residues. With 1 base removed from V and 2 bases from J, the gap between germline ends came to 9 bases.

The CDR3 DNA reads as TGTGCCAGCAGTCCCACACCGGGACGGGAGAGAAACACCATATATTTT. Amino acid sequence: CASSPTPGRERNTIYF. The chain carries TRBV2 and TRBJ1-3, with D possibly being TRBD1 (5 bases). Germline V CDR1 and CDR2: SNHLY, FYNNEI. The CDR3 consists of 16 residues. Trimming cost V 5 bases and J 5 bases, with 19 bases left between them.

The rearrangement uses TRBV10-3 and TRBJ2-2; D not certain. The germline CDR1 and CDR2 sequences are ENHRY and SYGVKD. The length of the CDR3 is 17 residues. V was pared by 5 bases and J by 0 bases, with 16 bases between. CDR3 sequence (DNA): TGTGCCATCAGTAGTCGGGCAAGGACGGCGAACACCGGGGAGCTGTTTTTT. It is translated as CAISSRARTANTGELFF.

This sequence joins TRBV6-6 and TRBJ2-7; no firm D call. V was shortened by 5 bases and J by 4 bases, with 12 bases between the two germline ends. The CDR3 has 13 amino acids. CDR1 and CDR2 (germline): MNHNY, SVGAGI (reference sequence). The CDR3 protein is CASSASLAYEQYF. Written as DNA, the CDR3 is TGTGCCAGCAGTGCCTCCCTCGCATACGAGCAGTACTTC.

The rearrangement joins TRBV5-5 to TRBJ1-2; 7 bases line up with TRBD1. This CDR3 region has 14 residues. The V segment lost 0 bases and the J segment 4 bases; nucleotides outside the gene matches: 3. Germline CDR1 is SGHKS and CDR2 is YYEKEE (reference sequence). The CDR3 loop reads CASSLEQGSYGYTF. DNA for the CDR3: TGTGCCAGCAGCTTGGAACAGGGGAGCTATGGCTACACCTTC.

In this sample, this clone turned up a few times. This chain uses TRBV7-8 with TRBJ1-2; no firm D call. The CDR3 length is 15 residues. Trimming took off 1 base at V and 6 bases at J, with 15 bases between the two ends. Germline CDR1 and CDR2: SGHVS and FQNEAQ. CDR3 DNA: TGTGCCAGCAGCTTAGGACAAAGCCTTATAGATGGCTACACCTTC. Translating gives CASSLGQSLIDGYTF.

The chain is built from TRBV21-1 and TRBJ2-5; TRBD2 was called by the table and not checked on the DNA. TRBV21-1 is given as a pseudogene. The CDR3 length is 16 residues. CDR3 residues: CASSKEISGFQETQYF. Written as DNA, the CDR3 is TGTGCCAGCAGCAAAGAGATTTCGGGGTTCCAAGAGACCCAGTACTTC.

The rearrangement uses TRBV19 and TRBJ2-7, with 8 bases matching TRBD1. Trimming cost V 1 base and J 5 bases; bases outside gene matches: 4. Germline V gene data show CDR1 as LNHDA and CDR2 as SQIVND (reference sequence). The CDR3 extends over 14 amino acids. This chain's CDR3 is CASSIGQGANEQYF. The CDR3 coding sequence is TGTGCCAGTAGTATAGGCCAGGGGGCGAACGAGCAGTACTTC.

This rearrangement joins TRBV28 to TRBJ2-3; tentative D call: TRBD1 (6 bases). The CDR3 runs 14 residues. Looked up from germline, CDR1 is MDHEN and CDR2 is SYDVKM. V was trimmed by 5 bases and J by 2 bases, leaving 11 bases between them. CDR3 sequence reads: CASSINRVTDTQYF. CDR3 coding DNA: TGTGCCAGCAGTATCAACAGGGTCACAGATACGCAGTATTTT.

This clone was counted a few times. The rearrangement joins TRBV2 to TRBJ2-7; the D is unclear. The CDR3 extends over 12 amino acids. Germline V gene data show CDR1 as SNHLY and CDR2 as FYNNEI. V lost 6 bases, J lost 3 bases, and 9 bases lay in between. The CDR3 spells CASSPAGYEQYF. The CDR3 DNA sequence: TGTGCCAGCAGCCCCGCAGGCTACGAGCAGTACTTC.

The chain links TRBV10-1 to TRBJ1-6; the match to TRBD1 covers 11 bases. The CDR3 is made up of 15 amino acids. After removal of 0 bases from V and 9 bases from J, the junction contained 1 base not matched to a gene. CDR1 is WNHNN, CDR2 SYGVQD, per germline (reference sequence). CDR3 in DNA: TGCGCCAGCAGTGAGTCGGACAGGGGGCTTTCACCCCTCCACTTT. Translating gives CASSESDRGLSPLHF.

The chain employs TRBV27 and TRBJ2-5; TRBD2 aligns across 11 bases. V shed 5 bases, J shed 3 bases, and the junction held 5 bases outside the gene matches. The CDR3 length is 15 residues. The germline V gene has CDR1 MNHEY and CDR2 SMNVEV (reference sequence). This chain's CDR3 is CASSQYSGGEETQYF. The CDR3 region has the DNA TGTGCCAGCAGTCAGTATAGCGGGGGGGAAGAGACCCAGTACTTC.

The CDR3 region is CASGFSSGTDTGELFF. DNA for the CDR3: TGTGCTAGTGGTTTCTCATCCGGGACGGACACCGGGGAGCTGTTTTTT. This chain links TRBV12-5 with TRBJ2-2; D tentatively fits TRBD1 or TRBD2 (5 bases each). The ends were cut back, 3 bases at V and 3 bases at J, with 14 bases in the middle. Germline CDR1 LGHNT, CDR2 FRNRAP. The CDR3 extends over 16 amino acids.

This clone has more than one count but fewer than ten. The chain has TRBV11-2 and TRBJ2-5, with 13 nucleotides matching TRBD2. The CDR3 extends over 17 amino acids. Germline values: CDR1 SGHAT, CDR2 FQNNGV. V shed 5 bases and J 1 base; nucleotides not matched to a gene: 7. CDR3 amino acids: CASSRTSGGGSQETQYF. CDR3 nucleotides: TGTGCCAGCAGCCGGACTAGCGGGGGCGGATCCCAAGAGACCCAGTACTTC.